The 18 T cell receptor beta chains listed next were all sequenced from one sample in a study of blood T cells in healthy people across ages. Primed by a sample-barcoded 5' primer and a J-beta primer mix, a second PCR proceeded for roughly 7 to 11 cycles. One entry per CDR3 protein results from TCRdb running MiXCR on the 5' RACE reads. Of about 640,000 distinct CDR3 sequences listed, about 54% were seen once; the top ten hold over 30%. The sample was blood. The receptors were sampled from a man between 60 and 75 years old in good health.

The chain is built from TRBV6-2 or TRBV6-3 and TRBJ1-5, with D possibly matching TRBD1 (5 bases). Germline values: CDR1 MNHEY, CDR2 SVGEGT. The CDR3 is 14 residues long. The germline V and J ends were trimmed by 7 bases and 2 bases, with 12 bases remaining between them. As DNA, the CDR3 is TGTGCCAGCACCGAGTGGGGGGGCAATCAGCCCCAGCATTTT. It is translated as CASTEWGGNQPQHF.

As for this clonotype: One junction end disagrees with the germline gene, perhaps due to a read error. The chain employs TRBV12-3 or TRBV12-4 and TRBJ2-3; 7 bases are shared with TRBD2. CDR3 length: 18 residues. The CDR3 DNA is TGTGCCAGCAGTTTAGTTCTACGGGGCAGCGGGGTGGCAGATATGCAGTATTTT. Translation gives CASSLVLRGSGVADMQYF.

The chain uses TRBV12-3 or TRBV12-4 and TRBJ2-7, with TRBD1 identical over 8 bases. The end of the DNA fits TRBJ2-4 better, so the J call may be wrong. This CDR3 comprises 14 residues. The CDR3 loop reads CASSFMEQGGIQYF. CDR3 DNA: TGTGCCAGCAGTTTCATGGAACAGGGGGGCATTCAGTACTTC.

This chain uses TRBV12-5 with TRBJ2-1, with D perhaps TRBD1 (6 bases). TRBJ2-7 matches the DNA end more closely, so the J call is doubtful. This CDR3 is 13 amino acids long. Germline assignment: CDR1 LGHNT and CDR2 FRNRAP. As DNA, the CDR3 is TGTGCTAGTGGGACAGGATTTTACAATGAGCAGTACTTC. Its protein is CASGTGFYNEQYF.

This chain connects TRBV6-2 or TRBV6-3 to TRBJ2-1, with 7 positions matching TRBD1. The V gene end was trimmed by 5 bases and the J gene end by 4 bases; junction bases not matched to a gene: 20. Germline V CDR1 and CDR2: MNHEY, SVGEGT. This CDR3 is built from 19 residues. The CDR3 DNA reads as TGTGCCAGCAGTCCTCCCCCGGGACAGCTTAAACAGAGATACAATGAGCAGTTCTTC. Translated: CASSPPPGQLKQRYNEQFF.

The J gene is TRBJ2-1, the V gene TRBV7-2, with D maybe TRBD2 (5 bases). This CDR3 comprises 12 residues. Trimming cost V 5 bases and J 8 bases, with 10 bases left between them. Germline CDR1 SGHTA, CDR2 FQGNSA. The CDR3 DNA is TGTGCCAGCAGCCGTTACGGGGATGAGCAGTTCTTC. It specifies CASSRYGDEQFF.

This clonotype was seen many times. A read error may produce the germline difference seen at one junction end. In DNA, the CDR3 is TGTGCCAGCAGTGCTGGGGGGGAGACCCAGTACTTC. Translation gives CASSAGGETQYF. The chain employs TRBV10-1 and TRBJ2-5; possible D gene TRBD2, 6 bases. The CDR3 is 12 residues long. CDR1 and CDR2 from the germline V gene are WNHNN and SYGVQD (reference sequence).

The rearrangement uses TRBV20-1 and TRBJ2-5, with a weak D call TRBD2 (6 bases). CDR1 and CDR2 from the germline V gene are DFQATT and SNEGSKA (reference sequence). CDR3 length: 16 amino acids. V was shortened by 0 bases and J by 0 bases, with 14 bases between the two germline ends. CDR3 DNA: TGCAGTGCTAGAGATGGGGTAGCGGCGTACCAAGAGACCCAGTACTTC. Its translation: CSARDGVAAYQETQYF.

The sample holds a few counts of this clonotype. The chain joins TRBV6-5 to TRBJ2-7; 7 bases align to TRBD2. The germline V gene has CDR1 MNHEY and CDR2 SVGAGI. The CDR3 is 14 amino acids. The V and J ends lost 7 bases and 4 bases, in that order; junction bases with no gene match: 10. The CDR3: CASTAGRGEYEQYF. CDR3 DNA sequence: TGTGCCAGCACCGCGGGGAGGGGAGAGTACGAGCAGTACTTC.

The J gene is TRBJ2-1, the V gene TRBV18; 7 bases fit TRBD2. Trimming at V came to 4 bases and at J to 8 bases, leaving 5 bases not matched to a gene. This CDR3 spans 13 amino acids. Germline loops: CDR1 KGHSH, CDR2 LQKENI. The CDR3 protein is CASSLSLADEQFF. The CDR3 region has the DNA TGTGCCAGCTCACTAAGTCTAGCGGATGAGCAGTTCTTC.

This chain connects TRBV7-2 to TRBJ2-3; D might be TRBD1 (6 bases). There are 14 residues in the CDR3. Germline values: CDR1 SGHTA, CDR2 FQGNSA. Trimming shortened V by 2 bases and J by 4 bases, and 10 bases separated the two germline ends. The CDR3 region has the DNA TGTGCCAGCAGCTTATGGGGACAAGCAGATACGCAGTATTTT. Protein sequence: CASSLWGQADTQYF.

The CDR3 region has the DNA TGTGCCAGCAGCTTAGTGGCTAGCGGGGGCGCGTACCAAGAGACCCAGTACTTC. Residues: CASSLVASGGAYQETQYF. The rearrangement uses TRBV7-2 and TRBJ2-5; 10 bases are shared with TRBD2. This CDR3 has 18 residues. J was trimmed by 0 bases and V by 1 base; bases with no gene match: 8. Germline lookup yields CDR1 SGHTA and CDR2 FQGNSA.

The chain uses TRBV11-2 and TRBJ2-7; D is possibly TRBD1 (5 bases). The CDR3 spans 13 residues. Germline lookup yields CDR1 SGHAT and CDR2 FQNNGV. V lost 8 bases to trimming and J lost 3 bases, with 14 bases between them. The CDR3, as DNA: TGTGCCAGCCAAAGAACAGGAGTCTACGAGCAGTACTTC. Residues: CASQRTGVYEQYF. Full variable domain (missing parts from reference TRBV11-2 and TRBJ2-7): EAGVAQSPRYKIIEKRQSVAFWCNPISGHATLYWYQQILGQGPKLLIQFQNNGVVDDSQLPKDRFSAERLKGVDSTLKIQPAKLEDSAVYLCASQRTGVYEQYFGPGTRLTVT.

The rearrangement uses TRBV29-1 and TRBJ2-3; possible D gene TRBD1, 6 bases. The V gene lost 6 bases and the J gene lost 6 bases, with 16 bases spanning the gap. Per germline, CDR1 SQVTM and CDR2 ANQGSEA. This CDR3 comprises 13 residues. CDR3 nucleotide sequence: TGCAGCGTATCCAGGGGCCTCGGGGATACGCAGTATTTT. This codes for CSVSRGLGDTQYF.

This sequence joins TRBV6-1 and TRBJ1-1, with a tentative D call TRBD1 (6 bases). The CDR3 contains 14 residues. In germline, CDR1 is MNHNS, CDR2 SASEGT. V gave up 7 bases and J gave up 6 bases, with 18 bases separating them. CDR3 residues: CASTSGGRVAEAFF. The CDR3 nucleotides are TGTGCCAGCACCTCCGGGGGGCGGGTAGCTGAAGCTTTCTTT.

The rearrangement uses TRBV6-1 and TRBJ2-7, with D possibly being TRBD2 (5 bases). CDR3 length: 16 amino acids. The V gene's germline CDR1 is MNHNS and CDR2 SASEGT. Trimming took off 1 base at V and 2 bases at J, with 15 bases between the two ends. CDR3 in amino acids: CASSEGASSLTYEQYF. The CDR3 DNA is TGTGCCAGCAGTGAAGGGGCGTCTAGCCTTACCTACGAGCAGTACTTC.

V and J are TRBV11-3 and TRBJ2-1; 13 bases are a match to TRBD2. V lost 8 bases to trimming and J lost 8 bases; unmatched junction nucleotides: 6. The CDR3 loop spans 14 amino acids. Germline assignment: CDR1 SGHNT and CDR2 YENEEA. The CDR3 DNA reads TGTGCCAGCTCGACTAGCGGGGGGACGGATGAGCAGTTCTTC. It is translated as CASSTSGGTDEQFF.

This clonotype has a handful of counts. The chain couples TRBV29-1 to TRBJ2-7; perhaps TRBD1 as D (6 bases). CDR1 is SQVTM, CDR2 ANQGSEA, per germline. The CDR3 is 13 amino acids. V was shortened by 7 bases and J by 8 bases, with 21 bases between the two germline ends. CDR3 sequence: CSEVQGTTLKQYF. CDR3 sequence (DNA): TGCAGCGAAGTTCAGGGGACCACGTTGAAGCAGTACTTC.